The 16 T cell receptor beta chains below all came from one sample that was sequenced in a study of cytomegalovirus exposure and HLA in healthy donors. Primers for the PCR totalled 60 Vbeta and 13 Jbeta. The protocol was immunoSEQ multiplex PCR, while the TCRdb copy is restricted to in-frame clones and leaves out a portion. The sample has hundreds of thousands of clones, 70% to 85% seen once. Sequenced: PBMCs. These receptors were taken from a male donor in good health and CMV-seronegative.

Comments on this clone: Other DNA variants within this sample encode the same CDR3. J is TRBJ2-5 and V is TRBV28; TRBD1 matches 9 bases. Germline V gene sequence: CDR1 MDHEN, CDR2 SYDVKM. The CDR3 is 14 amino acids. With V trimmed by 6 bases and J by 4 bases, 6 bases remained unmatched. CDR3 coding DNA: TGTGCCAGCAGCCCTGGACAGGGGAGAGAGACCCAGTACTTC. This gives the protein CASSPGQGRETQYF. Full variable domain (rest looked up from reference TRBV28 and TRBJ2-5): DVKVTQSSRYLVKRTGEKVFLECVQDMDHENMFWYRQDPGLGLRLIYFSYDVKMKEKGDIPEGYSVSREKKERFSLILESASTNQTSMYLCASSPGQGRETQYFGPGTRLLVL.

This chain joins TRBV10-1 and TRBJ2-7; no clear D. The CDR3 is 16 amino acids. CDR1 WNHNN and CDR2 SYGVQD come from the germline V gene (reference sequence). V lost 0 bases and J lost 0, with 12 bases in between. The CDR3 sequence: CASSESRHLRSYEQYF. The CDR3 coding sequence is TGCGCCAGCAGTGAGTCGAGGCATCTCCGCTCCTACGAGCAGTACTTC.

The V and J genes are TRBV15 and TRBJ1-5; a weak D match, TRBD1 (5 bases). Germline CDR1 LNHNV, CDR2 YYDKDF (reference sequence). Trimming cost V 1 base and J 1 base, with 11 bases left between them. The CDR3 spans 16 residues. The CDR3 DNA is TGTGCCACCAGCAGAGCGGGCAGGGCGAGCAATCAGCCCCAGCATTTT. It encodes CATSRAGRASNQPQHF.

The CDR3: CASSSSPGVASGSFTNEQFF. DNA of the CDR3: TGCGCCAGCAGCTCCTCACCGGGGGTGGCTAGCGGGAGTTTTACGAATGAGCAGTTCTTC. The V and J genes are TRBV4-1 and TRBJ2-1; 10 bases align to TRBD2. The ends lost 5 bases at V and 7 bases at J; junction bases unmatched: 23. This CDR3 is built from 20 residues. Germline V gene data show CDR1 as MGHRA and CDR2 as YSYEKL.

The chain links TRBV27 to TRBJ1-2; 12 bases fit TRBD1. The CDR3 runs to 15 residues. V gave up 5 bases and J gave up 2 bases; unmatched junction bases: 3. Germline V gene lookup returns CDR1 MNHEY and CDR2 SMNVEV (reference sequence). CDR3 amino acids: CASSPGTGGNYGYTF. In DNA form, the CDR3 reads TGTGCCAGCAGTCCCGGGACAGGGGGCAACTATGGCTACACCTTC.

The genes are TRBV27 and TRBJ1-4; 11 bases are a match to TRBD1. The CDR3 runs 14 residues. Trimming cost V 5 bases and J 8 bases; bases outside gene matches: 4. CDR1 and CDR2 from the germline V gene are MNHEY and SMNVEV (reference sequence). The CDR3 loop is CASSPGTGGEKLFF. The CDR3 region has the DNA TGTGCCAGCAGTCCCGGGACAGGGGGGGAAAAACTGTTTTTT.

The J gene is TRBJ2-4, the V gene TRBV7-9; tentative D call: TRBD2 (5 bases). V lost 8 bases, J lost 8 bases, and 13 bases lay in between. From germline, CDR1 is SEHNR and CDR2 FQNEAQ (reference sequence). The CDR3 contains 12 residues. CDR3 coding DNA: TGTGCCAGCGTGGGAGCGAGGGACATTCAGTACTTC. It yields the protein CASVGARDIQYF.

This rearrangement joins TRBV6-5 to TRBJ2-2, with unresolved D. V was pared by 7 bases and J by 7 bases, with 7 bases between. In germline, CDR1 is MNHEY, CDR2 SVGAGI. This CDR3 contains 11 residues. The CDR3 DNA follows: TGTGCCAGCACGGCGGTCGGGGAGCTGTTTTTT. Residues: CASTAVGELFF.

This clone was found once. V usage is TRBV19 and J usage is TRBJ2-7; D is unresolved. Per the germline V gene, CDR1 is LNHDA and CDR2 is SQIVND (reference sequence). This CDR3 comprises 14 residues. V lost 6 bases to trimming and J lost 2 bases, with 14 bases between them. Here the CDR3 reads CASSTDYGTYEQYF. For the CDR3, the DNA is TGTGCCAGTAGCACAGATTACGGAACCTACGAGCAGTACTTC. Full variable domain (missing parts from reference TRBV19 and TRBJ2-7): DGGITQSPKYLFRKEGQNVTLSCEQNLNHDAMYWYRQDPGQGLRLIYYSQIVNDFQKGDIAEGYSVSREKKESFPLTVTSAQKNPTAFYLCASSTDYGTYEQYFGPGTRLTVT.

The chain couples TRBV5-4 to TRBJ2-3; D might be TRBD1 (5 bases). The germline V gene has CDR1 SGHNT and CDR2 YYREEE (reference sequence). The CDR3 length is 15 residues. Trimming removed 3 bases at V and 2 bases at J, with 13 bases between. The CDR3 loop reads CASSWPLTDTDTQYF. The CDR3 nucleotides read TGTGCCAGCAGCTGGCCGTTGACAGACACAGATACGCAGTATTTT. Based on the CDR3 plus reference TRBV5-4 and TRBJ2-3, the full variable domain is ETGVTQSPTHLIKTRGQQVTLRCSSQSGHNTVSWYQQALGQGPQFIFQYYREEENGRGNFPPRFSGLQFPNYSSELNVNALELDDSALYLCASSWPLTDTDTQYFGPGTRLTVL.

The V call is TRBV10-2, the J call TRBJ1-4; weak D call: TRBD1 (5 bases). The CDR3 covers 16 residues. Trimming removed 0 bases from V and 8 bases from J, with 16 bases in between. The V gene's germline CDR1 is WSHSY and CDR2 SAAADI. The CDR3 DNA follows: TGCGCCAGCAGTGAGTCCGCGGGGGTACTTAGCGAAAAACTGTTTTTT. It translates to CASSESAGVLSEKLFF.

This clone has only one observation. The chain has TRBV2 and TRBJ2-5; TRBD2 might be the D (6 bases). The length of the CDR3 is 11 residues. In germline, CDR1 is SNHLY, CDR2 FYNNEI. CDR3 DNA sequence: TGTGCTTGGACTACCCTACGGACCCAGTACTTC. Translation gives CAWTTLRTQYF.

This clone was counted a few times. The J gene is TRBJ2-1, the V gene TRBV5-6; TRBD2 agrees at 7 bases. The CDR3 consists of 14 residues. V was clipped by 5 bases and J by 9 bases; unmatched bases: 11. Germline CDR1 is SGHDT and CDR2 is YYEEEE. The CDR3, as DNA: TGTGCCAGCAGTCTGGGAGGGCCTTCGCCTGAGCAGTTCTTC. Translating gives CASSLGGPSPEQFF.

Regarding this clone: At one end the junction does not follow the germline gene, possibly because of a read error. V gene TRBV7-9 combines with J gene TRBJ2-7; 10 bases map to TRBD1. The V gene's germline CDR1 is SEHNR and CDR2 FQNEAQ (reference sequence). The CDR3 spans 15 residues. This chain's CDR3 is CSSSSAWTGGYEQYF. DNA of the CDR3: TGTTCCAGCAGCTCCGCCTGGACAGGGGGCTACGAGCAGTACTTC.

This rearrangement joins TRBV6-6 to TRBJ2-5; 8 nucleotides match TRBD2. The J call could be wrong; TRBJ2-7 is a better fit for the DNA end. Germline CDR1 is MNHNY and CDR2 is SVGAGI (reference sequence). CDR3 length: 15 amino acids. CDR3 in amino acids: CAGPAGDPGSYEQYF. The CDR3 DNA reads as TGTGCCGGGCCAGCGGGAGACCCAGGGTCCTACGAGCAGTACTTC.

The rearrangement uses TRBV19 and TRBJ2-1, with D maybe TRBD2 (5 bases). The germline CDR1 and CDR2 sequences are LNHDA and SQIVND (reference sequence). CDR3 length: 17 amino acids. The V end lost 1 base, the J end lost 0 bases, and 13 bases lay between the germline ends. The CDR3 region has the DNA TGTGCCAGTAGTATAGTACTTCAACTAGGCTCCTACAATGAGCAGTTCTTC. Protein sequence: CASSIVLQLGSYNEQFF.